The next 32 T cell receptor beta chains were all read from a single sample in a study of neurological immune-mediated disorders. From the 5' RACE reads, TCRdb called clonotypes with MiXCR, one entry per CDR3 protein. The table lists 85,000 to 100,000 distinct CDR3 sequences, 3% to 4% of them singletons. Material for sequencing was PBMCs. The receptors were sampled from a woman younger than 35 with multiple sclerosis.

Ten or more counts support this clonotype. This sequence joins TRBV7-2 and TRBJ2-7; a weak D match, TRBD1 (5 bases). Trimming took 4 bases from V and 2 from J, leaving 12 bases between them. The germline V gene encodes CDR1 SGHTA and CDR2 FQGNSA. CDR3 size: 14 residues. As DNA, the CDR3 is TGTGCCAGCAGCTCTGACAGCCTTACCTACGAGCAGTACTTC. Its protein product is CASSSDSLTYEQYF.

The table lists this clonotype with many counts. This chain connects TRBV7-9 to TRBJ2-3; D might be TRBD1 (6 bases). V was clipped by 6 bases and J by 4 bases, with 14 bases between them. The CDR3 runs to 14 residues. Germline CDR1 reads SEHNR; CDR2 reads FQNEAQ (reference sequence). CDR3 DNA sequence: TGTGCCAGCAGTTTCGCAGGGGCGGCAGATACGCAGTATTTT. It is translated as CASSFAGAADTQYF.

The V gene is TRBV7-2, the J gene TRBJ1-1; TRBD1 aligns across 9 bases. V lost 5 bases and J lost 5; bases outside the gene matches: 9. Looked up from germline, CDR1 is SGHTA and CDR2 is FQGNSA. CDR3 size: 15 residues. Written as DNA, the CDR3 is TGTGCCAGCAGCGCCGGGGGACAGGGAAGGACTGAAGCTTTCTTT. Translating gives CASSAGGQGRTEAFF.

This clonotype was observed a few times. Here the CDR3 DNA reads TGCAGTGCTCCTACAGGGGGCGGGGCACTAGCGGGGAGGTACAGGGAGCTGTTTTTT. The encoded protein is CSAPTGGGALAGRYRELFF. The chain employs TRBV20-1 and TRBJ2-2; tentatively, D is TRBD2 (10 bases). The germline V gene has CDR1 DFQATT and CDR2 SNEGSKA (reference sequence). CDR3 length equals 19 residues. V lost 5 bases, J lost 9 bases, and 34 bases lay in between.

Remarks on this clonotype: A much larger clone differs from this one at a single base, so this may be a read error. This sequence joins TRBV28 and TRBJ1-2; a weak D match, TRBD1 (6 bases). Trimming stripped 6 bases from V and 7 bases from J, with 21 bases between. The CDR3 spans 15 residues. Looked up from germline, CDR1 is MDHEN and CDR2 is SYDVKM. The CDR3 spells CASSEGSGDDCGYTF. CDR3 DNA: TGTGCCAGCAGCGAAGGGTCAGGGGATGACTGTGGCTACACCTTC.

This clonotype was observed at least ten times. The CDR3 loop is CASSLGLAGYEQFF. Here the CDR3 DNA reads TGCGCCAGCAGCTTGGGACTAGCGGGTTATGAGCAGTTCTTC. The chain employs TRBV5-1 and TRBJ2-1, with TRBD2 matching over 10 bases. Losses at the gene ends were 0 bases for V and 8 bases for J; bases not matched to a gene: 2. In germline, CDR1 is SGHRS, CDR2 YFSETQ. CDR3 size: 14 residues.

This clonotype was seen at least ten times. V gene TRBV12-3 or TRBV12-4 combines with J gene TRBJ2-1, with TRBD2 matching 10 bases. This CDR3 is built from 17 residues. V was clipped by 2 bases and J by 3 bases; unmatched bases: 7. The DNA for the CDR3 is TGTGCCAGCAGTTTATACCCTAGCGGGGGCCTCTACAATGAGCAGTTCTTC. The encoded protein is CASSLYPSGGLYNEQFF.

This clonotype was picked up many times. CDR3: CASSVGQGTYNEQFF. The CDR3 coding sequence is TGTGCCAGCAGCGTAGGACAGGGGACCTACAATGAGCAGTTCTTC. V and J are TRBV9 and TRBJ2-1; 8 nucleotides agree with TRBD1. Germline CDR1 and CDR2: SGDLS and YYNGEE. The CDR3 sequence is 15 residues long. With V trimmed by 0 bases and J by 2 bases, 1 base remained unmatched.

This clonotype was counted many times. The J gene is TRBJ2-1, the V gene TRBV29-1; 8 nucleotides match TRBD1. The CDR3 covers 14 residues. V gave up 0 bases and J gave up 13 bases; unmatched junction bases: 11. CDR1 SQVTM and CDR2 ANQGSEA come from the germline V gene. The DNA of the CDR3 is TGCAGCGTTGAAGAGGCAGGGGGCGACTCATCTCAGTTCTTC. Protein: CSVEEAGGDSSQFF.

This clonotype was recorded at least ten times. The chain couples TRBV5-1 to TRBJ2-7; 11 nucleotides match TRBD1. V gave up 7 bases and J gave up 6 bases; unmatched junction bases: 3. The CDR3 runs to 12 residues. Germline CDR1 and CDR2: SGHRS and YFSETQ. The CDR3 DNA follows: TGCGCCAGCGGGACAGGGGGAACCGAGCAGTACTTC. Amino acids: CASGTGGTEQYF.

This clonotype was counted many times. The chain employs TRBV20-1 and TRBJ1-6; the D is unclear. Germline V gene lookup returns CDR1 DFQATT and CDR2 SNEGSKA (reference sequence). The CDR3 length is 16 residues. The V and J ends lost 0 bases and 10 bases respectively, with 19 bases between them. CDR3 sequence: CSARDPKGLLTSPLHF. DNA for the CDR3: TGCAGTGCTAGAGATCCAAAAGGGTTGTTGACCTCACCCCTCCACTTT.

This clonotype was counted ten times or more. V is TRBV6-5 and J is TRBJ2-7; TRBD2 might be the D (5 bases). Germline V gives CDR1 MNHEY, CDR2 SVGAGI. The CDR3 length is 14 residues. V gave up 0 bases and J gave up 0 bases, with 6 bases separating them. The CDR3 DNA reads as TGTGCCAGCAGTTACTCGGCGGGCTCCTACGAGCAGTACTTC. Amino acids: CASSYSAGSYEQYF.

This clonotype was seen repeatedly, ten times or more. The chain carries TRBV20-1 and TRBJ1-3, with D maybe TRBD1 (6 bases). The CDR3 has 15 amino acids. The germline V gene has CDR1 DFQATT and CDR2 SNEGSKA (reference sequence). Between the trimmed V and J ends, which lost 6 bases and 3 bases, there was a span of 18 bases. The CDR3 coding sequence is TGCAGTGCCCCGGAAGGGGGTTCAAGTGGAAACACCATATATTTT. The encoded protein is CSAPEGGSSGNTIYF.

This clonotype was seen a handful of times. The chain joins TRBV20-1 to TRBJ2-7; 8 bases match TRBD2. J gave up 0 bases and V 0 bases, and 7 bases lay outside the gene matches. This CDR3 spans 16 amino acids. Germline V gene sequence: CDR1 DFQATT, CDR2 SNEGSKA (reference sequence). The CDR3 DNA sequence: TGCAGTGCTAGAGATCCCCGGACTAGCTCCTCCTACGAGCAGTACTTC. It translates to CSARDPRTSSSYEQYF.

The rearrangement uses TRBV29-1 and TRBJ1-1, with D possibly matching TRBD1 (5 bases). CDR3 size: 10 residues. V lost 4 bases to trimming and J lost 11 bases, with 11 bases between them. Germline V gene lookup returns CDR1 SQVTM and CDR2 ANQGSEA. The CDR3 protein is CSVGWGSAFF. The CDR3, as DNA: TGCAGCGTTGGTTGGGGGAGCGCTTTCTTT.

This clonotype has ten or more counts. V gene TRBV7-2 combines with J gene TRBJ2-1; TRBD1 aligns across 9 bases. Germline assignment: CDR1 SGHTA and CDR2 FQGNSA. The CDR3 runs to 14 residues. The J segment lost 7 bases and the V segment lost 6 bases, leaving 7 bases of the junction unmatched. Written as DNA, the CDR3 is TGTGCCAGCAGGGAGACAGGGGGGTTTAATGAGCAGTTCTTC. Amino acids: CASRETGGFNEQFF.

This clonotype was detected ten times or more. The rearrangement uses TRBV4-1 and TRBJ2-3, with 9 bases identical to TRBD2. The CDR3 sequence is 19 residues long. The trim removed 3 bases at V and 6 bases at J, leaving 19 bases unmatched. Germline V gene sequence: CDR1 MGHRA, CDR2 YSYEKL. The CDR3 loop reads CASSHGMELREGLLDTQYF. DNA of the CDR3: TGCGCCAGCAGCCATGGAATGGAATTGCGGGAGGGCCTTTTGGATACGCAGTATTTT.

This clonotype was recorded many times. The CDR3 here is CASSPRWRGQEDTQYF. The CDR3 DNA is TGTGCCAGCAGTCCCCGGTGGAGGGGGCAAGAAGATACGCAGTATTTT. The rearrangement joins TRBV28 to TRBJ2-3; tentative D call: TRBD1 (7 bases). In germline, CDR1 is MDHEN, CDR2 SYDVKM. CDR3 size: 16 residues. Trimming removed 5 bases from V and 5 bases from J, with 20 bases in between.

Many counts were recorded for this clonotype. This chain links TRBV20-1 with TRBJ2-1; possibly TRBD2 for D (6 bases). Trimming left V 0 bases short and J 0 bases short, with 9 bases between. This CDR3 region has 15 residues. Germline V gene sequence: CDR1 DFQATT, CDR2 SNEGSKA (reference sequence). CDR3 DNA sequence: TGCAGTGCTAGAGATTTGGACTACTCCTACAATGAGCAGTTCTTC. Translating it yields CSARDLDYSYNEQFF.

This chain uses TRBV20-1 with TRBJ2-5, with D perhaps matching TRBD1 or TRBD2 (5 bases each). CDR1 DFQATT and CDR2 SNEGSKA come from the germline V gene (reference sequence). CDR3 length: 15 residues. Trimming shortened V by 5 bases and J by 5 bases, and 21 bases separated the two germline ends. CDR3 sequence (DNA): TGCAGTGCTGGGAAACCGGGACCCACGGCGGAGACCCAGTACTTC. As protein: CSAGKPGPTAETQYF.

This clonotype was counted ten times or more. J is TRBJ2-2 and V is TRBV7-3, with D hard to call. Trimming took 5 bases from V and 3 from J, leaving 10 bases between them. This CDR3 region has 14 residues. Per the germline V gene, CDR1 is SGHTA and CDR2 is FQGTGA. This CDR3 is CASSLGLYTGELFF. The CDR3 nucleotides read TGTGCCAGCAGCCTCGGCTTATACACCGGGGAGCTGTTTTTT.

The sample holds many counts of this clonotype. The chain has TRBV5-4 and TRBJ1-6; 9 bases map to TRBD1. CDR1 is SGHNT, CDR2 YYREEE, per germline (reference sequence). The CDR3 is 14 residues long. J was trimmed by 14 bases and V by 5 bases; bases with no gene match: 11. The CDR3 sequence is CASSRDRDPLALHF. The DNA for the CDR3 is TGTGCCAGCAGTCGGGACAGGGACCCTTTGGCCCTCCACTTT. Using reference TRBV5-4 and TRBJ1-6 for the parts outside the CDR3, the full variable domain is ETGVTQSPTHLIKTRGQQVTLRCSSQSGHNTVSWYQQALGQGPQFIFQYYREEENGRGNFPPRFSGLQFPNYSSELNVNALELDDSALYLCASSRDRDPLALHFGNGTRLTVT.

This clonotype appeared many times. The chain has TRBV27 and TRBJ1-3, with TRBD1 as a possible D gene (5 bases). This CDR3 is 21 amino acids long. V was shortened by 10 bases and J by 0 bases, with 34 bases between the two germline ends. The germline V gene has CDR1 MNHEY and CDR2 SMNVEV (reference sequence). This CDR3 reads CATSRDFQTPLNQCSGNTIYF. The CDR3 bases are TGTGCCACCTCCCGGGACTTTCAGACCCCCCTGAACCAGTGCTCTGGAAACACCATATATTTT.

In its sample, this clonotype was seen many times. The chain carries TRBV6-4 and TRBJ2-1; 11 bases agree with TRBD2. Trimming cost V 4 bases and J 6 bases; bases outside gene matches: 2. Germline lookup yields CDR1 MRHNA and CDR2 SNTAGT. The length of the CDR3 is 14 residues. The CDR3 reads CASSATSGTNEQFF. The CDR3 coding sequence is TGTGCCAGCAGTGCGACTAGCGGGACCAATGAGCAGTTCTTC.

This clonotype was observed many times. This chain connects TRBV7-9 to TRBJ2-3; 8 positions match TRBD2. Germline V gene sequence: CDR1 SEHNR, CDR2 FQNEAQ (reference sequence). Trimming cost V 2 bases and J 4 bases; bases outside gene matches: 8. This CDR3 has 16 residues. In DNA form, the CDR3 reads TGTGCCAGCAGCTTACCCCCTCGACTAGCGCCAGATACGCAGTATTTT. This encodes CASSLPPRLAPDTQYF. The full variable domain, with the rest looked up from reference TRBV7-9 and TRBJ2-3, is DTGVSQNPRHKITKRGQNVTFRCDPISEHNRLYWYRQTLGQGPEFLTYFQNEAQLEKSRLLSDRFSAERPKGSFSTLEIQRTEQGDSAMYLCASSLPPRLAPDTQYFGPGTRLTVL.

This clonotype was counted many times. The gene calls are TRBV20-1 and TRBJ2-1; D possibly corresponds to TRBD1 (5 bases). V was shortened by 7 bases and J by 5 bases, with 12 bases between the two germline ends. Germline loops: CDR1 DFQATT, CDR2 SNEGSKA (reference sequence). The length of the CDR3 is 12 residues. The CDR3 region is CSVKDTDNEQFF. CDR3 in DNA: TGCAGTGTCAAGGACACCGACAATGAGCAGTTCTTC.

This clonotype was found a few times. This may come from a read error, since a much larger clone is one base off. The chain carries TRBV5-1 and TRBJ2-3, with TRBD2 identical over 7 bases. In germline, CDR1 is SGHRS, CDR2 YFSETQ. Germline trimming cut 0 bases from V and 2 bases from J; bases unmatched to any gene: 6. This CDR3 contains 16 residues. In DNA, the CDR3 is TGCGCCAGCAGCTTGGATAAAGCGGGGAACACAGATACGCAGTATTTT. Its protein is CASSLDKAGNTDTQYF.

This clonotype was seen at least ten times. The chain employs TRBV12-3 or TRBV12-4 and TRBJ2-2; TRBD1 might be the D (7 bases). V dropped 6 bases and J dropped 4 bases, with 12 bases sitting between them. The CDR3 spans 14 residues. The CDR3 nucleotides are TGTGCCAGCAGAGCAGGGGGGAGCACCGGGGAGCTGTTTTTT. Protein: CASRAGGSTGELFF.

In regard to this clonotype: This clone may be a read error of a much larger clone one base away. The chain uses TRBV3-1 and TRBJ1-6; TRBD1 is a possible D gene (5 bases). This CDR3 has 13 amino acids. The germline gives CDR1 LGHDT, CDR2 YNNKEL (reference sequence). The CDR3 sequence is CASSQGGDSHLHF. DNA for the CDR3: TGTGCCAGCAGCCAAGGGGGGGATTCACACCTCCACTTT.

Many counts were recorded for this clonotype. The chain has TRBV29-1 and TRBJ2-7; D unclear. CDR3 length equals 12 residues. The ends were cut back, 1 base at V and 3 bases at J, with 7 bases in the middle. Germline loops: CDR1 SQVTM, CDR2 ANQGSEA. The CDR3 DNA sequence: TGCAGCGTTGAAGTAAGGGACTACGAGCAGTACTTC. This encodes CSVEVRDYEQYF.

At least ten counts were recorded for this clonotype. The CDR3 reads CASSRSPSGTTDTQYF. For the CDR3, the DNA is TGTGCCAGCAGTCGCTCCCCTAGCGGAACCACAGATACGCAGTATTTT. The chain is built from TRBV28 and TRBJ2-3; 7 nucleotides agree with TRBD2. Germline loops: CDR1 MDHEN, CDR2 SYDVKM. The CDR3 is 16 residues long. J was trimmed by 2 bases and V by 5 bases; bases with no gene match: 10.

This clonotype was detected many times. The V gene is TRBV7-2, the J gene TRBJ1-6; unclear D gene. Trimming removed 2 bases at V and 1 base at J, with 6 bases between. In germline, CDR1 is SGHTA, CDR2 FQGNSA. The length of the CDR3 is 15 residues. CDR3 sequence reads: CASSLLDSYNSPLHF. Written as DNA, the CDR3 is TGTGCCAGCAGCTTACTTGATTCCTATAATTCACCCCTCCACTTT. The full variable domain, rest sourced from reference TRBV7-2 and TRBJ1-6, is GAGVSQSPSNKVTEKGKDVELRCDPISGHTALYWYRQSLGQGLEFLIYFQGNSAPDKSGLPSDRFSAERTGGSVSTLTIQRTQQEDSAVYLCASSLLDSYNSPLHFGNGTRLTVT.